The text below deals with one T cell receptor beta chain. This clone came up once. What antigen it recognizes has not been identified. No base quality values were provided; no much bigger clone lies one nucleotide off. V loses 3 bases of germline sequence and J loses 1 base, and the interval between the two ends is 10 bases. Measured from the cysteine to the phenylalanine, the CDR3 is 14 residues long. Just CDR3 DNA is preserved here, 42 bases in frame from base 1. CDR1 MNHNS and CDR2 SASEGT are derived from the germline V gene. These data are taken from a study of blood T cell repertoires in COVID-19 (dated by TCRdb to about 2020). In terms of the full investigation: The collaborator samples originated in the United States, Italy and Spain and spanned the acute and convalescent phases of COVID-19. The repertoires were made available in a free public database intended to serve as a resource for research on the immune response to SARS-CoV-2. Where available, HLA class I and class II types were taken from metadata supplied by the sample provider and were not determined by assay-based typing. The material from the prospective study consisted of cDNA or gDNA derived from T cells, B-cell-depleted T cells, or PBMCs. Samples were obtained from the ongoing ImmuneRACE study (first 160 participants) and from about 1,300 subjects provided by 6 global collaborators. The dataset comprised deeply sampled blood TCRbeta repertoires from subjects exposed to, actively infected with, or recovered from COVID-19. Sample metadata almost always included a de-identified subject ID, COVID-19 status, age in years and sex.

Participants in the prospective study were aged roughly 18 to 100 years, lived in 24 United States geographic areas, and enrolled through a virtual design. To assign participants to cohorts, the prospective study relied on clinical history that participants themselves reported in a screening survey and a study questionnaire. Mobile phlebotomists in the prospective study collected whole blood, serum and a nasopharyngeal or oropharyngeal swab from every participant. Additional blood draws and questionnaires over an approximately two-month period could optionally be provided by prospective study participants. Before DNA extraction, prospective study blood samples were shipped either frozen or at room temperature. The immunoSEQ Assay, a bias-controlled multiplex PCR, was used to amplify TCRbeta CDR3 regions from genomic DNA. The authors processed their data as follows. Nucleated cell counts per sample were estimated from amplification of reference gene primers within the assay. Sequence reads were collapsed and filtered to measure the absolute abundance of every unique TCRbeta CDR3 rearrangement. Productive Simpson clonality was computed per sample as the square root of Simpson's diversity index over productive rearrangements. Drawn from immuneACCESS, this table holds only the in-frame rearrangements with V and J called that TCRdb kept. Clones are partly lost; checked studies trace under half to an unresolved V gene and leave the rest unexplained. V and J calls and clone size follow that table, whereas D and trimming were derived from the DNA. Counted in this sample were under 250,000 clones; about 90% of them appeared once. The ten largest clones add up to 4% of the sample.

The paper as a whole reports these results and caveats: How much clinical and demographic metadata was included differed by source and by participant, and the metadata was provided uncurated.

Sequences were obtained from PBMCs or T cells enriched from blood (not recorded which). The TCR was taken from a woman aged 25 to 39 with acute COVID-19. Rearrangement joined TRBV6-1 to TRBJ2-7; no D segment can be confidently identified. The sequenced DNA is TGTGCCAGCAGTGAGTCGTTGAGTTCCTACGAGCAGTACTTC. The encoded protein is CASSESLSSYEQYF.